This is a list of T cell receptor beta chains from one sample in a study of shared clonotypes between healthy human individuals. TCRdb's table, derived via immunoSEQ multiplex PCR, lists solely in-frame clones and lacks some. This sample has some 2,100,000 clones, with roughly 95% found just once. The sample taken for sequencing was naive CD4+ T cells sorted from blood. The receptors here all came from a man aged 18 to 29 in good health. The CDR3 runs from the conserved cysteine through the conserved F or W. D genes are given only for firm matches.

D,J,V,CDR3,DNA
TRBD2,TRBJ2-1,TRBV6-5,CASSYSSGRGGEQFF,TGTGCCAGCAGTTACTCTAGCGGGAGAGGTGGTGAGCAGTTCTTC
.,TRBJ1-1,TRBV9,CASSDRVQNTEAFF,TGTGCCAGCAGCGACAGGGTCCAGAACACTGAAGCTTTCTTT
.,TRBJ1-2,TRBV5-1,CASSSRPVEGYGYTF,TGCGCCAGCAGCTCCAGACCGGTGGAGGGCTATGGCTACACCTTC
TRBD1,TRBJ1-2,TRBV6-5,CASSLTRGRIYGYTF,TGTGCCAGCAGTTTGACCAGGGGGCGCATCTATGGCTACACCTTC
.,TRBJ2-3,TRBV10-3,CAISEGSGSSTDTQYF,TGTGCCATCAGTGAGGGGTCAGGGAGTTCCACAGATACGCAGTATTTT
TRBD2,TRBJ2-7,TRBV4-2,CASSQTGLAGNEQYF,TGTGCCAGCAGCCAAACCGGACTAGCGGGGAACGAGCAGTACTTC
TRBD1,TRBJ1-2,TRBV6-1,CASEGQNYGYTF,TGTGCCAGCGAGGGACAGAACTATGGCTACACCTTC
.,TRBJ1-4,TRBV19,CASSIMAGSGEKLFF,TGTGCCAGTAGTATAATGGCAGGGAGCGGAGAAAAACTGTTTTTT
TRBD1,TRBJ2-5,TRBV28,CATVDRGQETQYF,TGTGCCACCGTAGACAGGGGGCAAGAGACCCAGTACTTC
TRBD1,TRBJ1-2,TRBV2,CASRADRGNYGYTF,TGTGCCAGCAGGGCGGACAGGGGAAACTATGGCTACACCTTC